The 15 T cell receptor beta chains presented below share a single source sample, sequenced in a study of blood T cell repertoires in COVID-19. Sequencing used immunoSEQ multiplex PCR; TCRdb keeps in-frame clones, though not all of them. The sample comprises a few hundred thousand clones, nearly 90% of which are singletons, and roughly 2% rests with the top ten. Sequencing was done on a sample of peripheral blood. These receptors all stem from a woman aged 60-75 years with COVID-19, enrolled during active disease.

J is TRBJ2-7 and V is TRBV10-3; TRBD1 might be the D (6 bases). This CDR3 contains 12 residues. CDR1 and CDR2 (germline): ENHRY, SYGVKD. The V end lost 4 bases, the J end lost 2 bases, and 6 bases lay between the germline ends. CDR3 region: CAISGQAYEQYF. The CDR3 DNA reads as TGTGCCATCAGTGGACAGGCCTACGAGCAGTACTTC.

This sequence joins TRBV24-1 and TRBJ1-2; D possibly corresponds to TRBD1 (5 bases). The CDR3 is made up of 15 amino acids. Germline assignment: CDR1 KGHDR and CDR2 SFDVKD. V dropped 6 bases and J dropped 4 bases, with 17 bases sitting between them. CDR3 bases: TGTGCCACCAGTCCCGTCCCCGGGGGGAGCTATGGCTACACCTTC. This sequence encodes CATSPVPGGSYGYTF.

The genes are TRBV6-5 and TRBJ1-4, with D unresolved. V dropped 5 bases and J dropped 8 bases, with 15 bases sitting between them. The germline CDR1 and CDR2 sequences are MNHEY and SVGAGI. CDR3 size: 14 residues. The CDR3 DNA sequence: TGTGCCAGCAGTCTTGGGCAGTTGAGAGAAAAACTGTTTTTT. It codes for CASSLGQLREKLFF.

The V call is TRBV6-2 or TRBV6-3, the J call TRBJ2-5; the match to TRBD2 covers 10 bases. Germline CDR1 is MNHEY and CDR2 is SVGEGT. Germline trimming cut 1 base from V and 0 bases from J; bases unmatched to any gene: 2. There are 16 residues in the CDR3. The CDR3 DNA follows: TGTGCCAGCAGTTACTTCCTAGCGGGGGACCAAGAGACCCAGTACTTC. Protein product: CASSYFLAGDQETQYF.

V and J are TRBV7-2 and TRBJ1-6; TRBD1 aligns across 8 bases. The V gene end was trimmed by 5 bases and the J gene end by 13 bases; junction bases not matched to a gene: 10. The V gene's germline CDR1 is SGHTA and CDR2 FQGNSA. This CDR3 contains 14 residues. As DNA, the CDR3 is TGTGCCAGCAGCCCAACGGGACAGGCGATGCCCCTCCACTTT. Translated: CASSPTGQAMPLHF.

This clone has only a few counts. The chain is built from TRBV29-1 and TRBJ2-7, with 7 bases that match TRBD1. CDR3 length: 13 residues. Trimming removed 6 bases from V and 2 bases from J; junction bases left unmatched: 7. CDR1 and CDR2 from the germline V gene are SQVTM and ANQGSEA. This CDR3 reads CSVARTGAYEQYF. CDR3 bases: TGCAGCGTGGCCAGGACAGGAGCCTACGAGCAGTACTTC.

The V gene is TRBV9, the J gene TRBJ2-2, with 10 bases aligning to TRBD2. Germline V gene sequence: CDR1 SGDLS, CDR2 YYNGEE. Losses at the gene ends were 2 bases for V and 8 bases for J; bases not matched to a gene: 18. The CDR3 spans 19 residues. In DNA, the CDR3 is TGTGCCAGCAGCGTTTTTCCTATCCCTAGCGGGGGAAATGAGGGGGAGCTGTTTTTT. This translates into CASSVFPIPSGGNEGELFF.

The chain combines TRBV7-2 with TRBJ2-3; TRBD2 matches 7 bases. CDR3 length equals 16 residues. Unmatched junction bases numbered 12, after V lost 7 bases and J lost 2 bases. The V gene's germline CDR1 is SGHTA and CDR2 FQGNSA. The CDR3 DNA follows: TGTGCCAGCAATAACGGGGGGATACGAAACACAGATACGCAGTATTTT. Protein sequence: CASNNGGIRNTDTQYF.

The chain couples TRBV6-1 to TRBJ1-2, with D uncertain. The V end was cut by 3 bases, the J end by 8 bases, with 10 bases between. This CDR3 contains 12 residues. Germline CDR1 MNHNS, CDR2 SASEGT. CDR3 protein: CASSEGSGGYTF. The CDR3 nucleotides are TGTGCCAGCAGTGAGGGATCGGGGGGCTACACCTTC.

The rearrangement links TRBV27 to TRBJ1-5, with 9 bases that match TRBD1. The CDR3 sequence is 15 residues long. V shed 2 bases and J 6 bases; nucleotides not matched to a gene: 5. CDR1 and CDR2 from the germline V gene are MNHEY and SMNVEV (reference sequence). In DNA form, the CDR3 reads TGTGCCAGCAGTTTAATAGGACAGGGGAGTCAGCCCCAGCATTTT. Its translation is CASSLIGQGSQPQHF.

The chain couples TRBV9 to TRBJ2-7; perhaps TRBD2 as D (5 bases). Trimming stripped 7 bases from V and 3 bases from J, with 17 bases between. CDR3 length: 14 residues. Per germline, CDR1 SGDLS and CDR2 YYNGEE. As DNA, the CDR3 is TGTGCCAGCTTCATACGAGGGAGATACTACGAGCAGTACTTC. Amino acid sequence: CASFIRGRYYEQYF.

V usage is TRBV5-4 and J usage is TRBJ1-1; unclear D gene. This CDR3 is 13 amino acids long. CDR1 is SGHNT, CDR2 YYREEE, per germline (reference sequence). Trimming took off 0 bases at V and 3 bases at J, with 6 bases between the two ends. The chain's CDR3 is CASSLGTDTEAFF. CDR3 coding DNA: TGTGCCAGCAGCTTGGGTACAGACACTGAAGCTTTCTTT.

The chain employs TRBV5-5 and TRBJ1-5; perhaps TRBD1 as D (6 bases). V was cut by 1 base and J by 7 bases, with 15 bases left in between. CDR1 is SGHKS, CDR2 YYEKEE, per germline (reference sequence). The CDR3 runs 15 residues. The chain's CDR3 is CASSLTGQTAQPQHF. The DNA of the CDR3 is TGTGCCAGCAGCTTGACCGGACAGACAGCCCAGCCCCAGCATTTT.

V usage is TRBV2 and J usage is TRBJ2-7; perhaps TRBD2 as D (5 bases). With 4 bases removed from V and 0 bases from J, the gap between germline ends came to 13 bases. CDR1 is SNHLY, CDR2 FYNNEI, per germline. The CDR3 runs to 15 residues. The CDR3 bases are TGTGCCAGCAGTGGGAGCCCGGGAAGCTCCTACGAGCAGTACTTC. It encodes CASSGSPGSSYEQYF.

In nucleotides, the CDR3 is TGTGCCAGCAGTCCCCGACAGGGATACGAGCAGTACTTC. Protein: CASSPRQGYEQYF. The rearrangement joins TRBV6-5 to TRBJ2-7; 7 bases line up with TRBD1. This CDR3 is 13 amino acids long. With 5 bases clipped from V and 4 bases from J, the junction kept 5 bases outside the gene matches. The germline V gene encodes CDR1 MNHEY and CDR2 SVGAGI.